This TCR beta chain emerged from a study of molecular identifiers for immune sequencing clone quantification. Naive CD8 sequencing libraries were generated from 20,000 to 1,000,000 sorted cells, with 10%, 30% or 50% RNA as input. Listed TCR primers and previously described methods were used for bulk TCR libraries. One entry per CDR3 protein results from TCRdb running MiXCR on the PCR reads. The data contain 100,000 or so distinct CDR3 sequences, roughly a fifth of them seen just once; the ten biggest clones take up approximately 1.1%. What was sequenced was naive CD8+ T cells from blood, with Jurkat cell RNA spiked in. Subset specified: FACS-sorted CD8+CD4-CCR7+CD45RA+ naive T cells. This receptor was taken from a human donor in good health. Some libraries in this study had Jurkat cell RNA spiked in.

For the CDR3, the DNA is TGTGCCAGCAGTGCCCTAGCGGGAGTCTACGAGCAGTACTTC. Translating gives CASSALAGVYEQYF. The chain combines TRBV6-1 with TRBJ2-7, with 10 bases fitting TRBD2. The CDR3 length is 14 residues. Losses at the gene ends were 4 bases for V and 3 bases for J; bases not matched to a gene: 3. CDR1 MNHNS and CDR2 SASEGT come from the germline V gene.